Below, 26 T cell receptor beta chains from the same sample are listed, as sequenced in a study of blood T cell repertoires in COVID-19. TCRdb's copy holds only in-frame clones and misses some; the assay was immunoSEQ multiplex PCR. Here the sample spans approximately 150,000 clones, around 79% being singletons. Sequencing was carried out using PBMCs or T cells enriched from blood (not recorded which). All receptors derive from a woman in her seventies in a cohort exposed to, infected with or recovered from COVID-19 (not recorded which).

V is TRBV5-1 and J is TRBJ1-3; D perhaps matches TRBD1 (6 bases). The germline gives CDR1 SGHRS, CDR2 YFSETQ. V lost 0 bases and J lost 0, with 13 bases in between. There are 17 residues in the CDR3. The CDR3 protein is CASSLEGHVSSGNTIYF. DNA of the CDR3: TGCGCCAGCAGCTTGGAGGGACACGTTAGCTCTGGAAACACCATATATTTT.

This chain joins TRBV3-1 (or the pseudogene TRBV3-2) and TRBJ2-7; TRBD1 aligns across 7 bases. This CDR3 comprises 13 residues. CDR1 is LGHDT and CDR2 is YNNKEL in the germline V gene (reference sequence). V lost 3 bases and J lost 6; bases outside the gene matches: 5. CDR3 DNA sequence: TGTGCCAGCAGCCAGACACAGGGGACCGAGCAGTACTTC. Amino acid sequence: CASSQTQGTEQYF.

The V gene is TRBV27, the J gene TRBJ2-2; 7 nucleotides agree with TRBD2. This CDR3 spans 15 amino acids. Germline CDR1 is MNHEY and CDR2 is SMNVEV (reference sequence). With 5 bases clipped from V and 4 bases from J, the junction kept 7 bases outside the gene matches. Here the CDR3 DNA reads TGTGCCAGCAGTCGCCTGGGGGGGGGCACCGGGGAGCTGTTTTTT. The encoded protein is CASSRLGGGTGELFF.

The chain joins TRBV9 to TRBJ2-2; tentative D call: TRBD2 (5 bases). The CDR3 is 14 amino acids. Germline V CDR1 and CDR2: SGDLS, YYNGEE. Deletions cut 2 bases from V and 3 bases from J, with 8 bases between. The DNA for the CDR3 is TGTGCCAGCAGCGTGAGGGCGCACACCGGGGAGCTGTTTTTT. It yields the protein CASSVRAHTGELFF.

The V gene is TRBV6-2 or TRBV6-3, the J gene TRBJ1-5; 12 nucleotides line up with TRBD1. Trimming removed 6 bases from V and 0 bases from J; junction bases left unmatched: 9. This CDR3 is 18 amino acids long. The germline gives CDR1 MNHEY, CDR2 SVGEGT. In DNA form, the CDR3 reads TGTGCCAGCAGCCCGGGACAGGGGGCTTGGTCTAGCAATCAGCCCCAGCATTTT. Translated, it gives CASSPGQGAWSSNQPQHF.

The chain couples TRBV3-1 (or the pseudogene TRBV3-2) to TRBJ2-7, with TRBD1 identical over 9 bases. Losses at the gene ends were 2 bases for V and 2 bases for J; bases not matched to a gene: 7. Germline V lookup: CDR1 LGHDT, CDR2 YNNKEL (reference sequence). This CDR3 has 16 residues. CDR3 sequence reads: CASSQYPGTGTYEQYF. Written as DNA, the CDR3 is TGTGCCAGCAGCCAATACCCCGGGACAGGGACCTACGAGCAGTACTTC.

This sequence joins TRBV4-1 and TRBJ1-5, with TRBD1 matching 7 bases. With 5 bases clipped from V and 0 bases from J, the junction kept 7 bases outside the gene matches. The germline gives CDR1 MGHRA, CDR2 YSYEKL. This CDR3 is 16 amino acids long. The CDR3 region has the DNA TGCGCCAGCAGCGGATATGGGACAGCTAGCAATCAGCCCCAGCATTTT. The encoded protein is CASSGYGTASNQPQHF.

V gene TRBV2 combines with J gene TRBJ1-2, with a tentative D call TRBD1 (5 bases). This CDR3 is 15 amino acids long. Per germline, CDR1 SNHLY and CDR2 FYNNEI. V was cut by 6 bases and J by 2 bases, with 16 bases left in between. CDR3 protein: CASSAQGRTNYGYTF. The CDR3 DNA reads TGTGCCAGCAGCGCTCAGGGCAGAACAAACTATGGCTACACCTTC.

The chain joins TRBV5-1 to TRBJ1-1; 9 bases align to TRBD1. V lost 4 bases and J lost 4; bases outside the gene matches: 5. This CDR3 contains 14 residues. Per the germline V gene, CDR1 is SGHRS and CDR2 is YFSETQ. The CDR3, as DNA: TGCGCCAGCAGCCAGACGACAGGGGGCACTGAAGCTTTCTTT. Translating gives CASSQTTGGTEAFF. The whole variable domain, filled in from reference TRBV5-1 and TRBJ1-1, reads KAGVTQTPRYLIKTRGQQVTLSCSPISGHRSVSWYQQTPGQGLQFLFEYFSETQRNKGNFPGRFSGRQFSNSRSEMNVSTLELGDSALYLCASSQTTGGTEAFFGQGTRLTVV.

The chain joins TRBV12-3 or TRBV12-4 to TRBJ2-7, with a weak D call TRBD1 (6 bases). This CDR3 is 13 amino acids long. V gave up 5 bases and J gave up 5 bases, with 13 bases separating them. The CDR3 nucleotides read TGTGCCAGCAGTAAAGACAGGCTTCACGAGCAGTACTTC. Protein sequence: CASSKDRLHEQYF.

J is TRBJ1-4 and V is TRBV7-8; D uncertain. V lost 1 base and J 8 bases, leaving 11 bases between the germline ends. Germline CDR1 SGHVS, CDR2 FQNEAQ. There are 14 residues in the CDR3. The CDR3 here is CASSLEGVDEKLFF. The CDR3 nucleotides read TGTGCCAGCAGCTTAGAGGGAGTCGACGAAAAACTGTTTTTT.

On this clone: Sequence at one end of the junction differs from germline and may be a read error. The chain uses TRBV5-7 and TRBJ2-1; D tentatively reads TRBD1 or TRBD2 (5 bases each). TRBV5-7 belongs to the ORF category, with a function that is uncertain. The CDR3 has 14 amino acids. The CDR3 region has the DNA TGTGCCAGCAGTTTGGGACGAGGTCGAACTGAGCAGTTCTTC. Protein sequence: CASSLGRGRTEQFF.

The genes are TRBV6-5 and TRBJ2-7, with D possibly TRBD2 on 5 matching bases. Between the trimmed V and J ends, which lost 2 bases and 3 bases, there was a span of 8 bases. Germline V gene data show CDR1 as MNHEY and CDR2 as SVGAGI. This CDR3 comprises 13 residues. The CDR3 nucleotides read TGTGCCAGCAGTTACGGACTCAACTACGAGCAGTACTTC. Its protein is CASSYGLNYEQYF.

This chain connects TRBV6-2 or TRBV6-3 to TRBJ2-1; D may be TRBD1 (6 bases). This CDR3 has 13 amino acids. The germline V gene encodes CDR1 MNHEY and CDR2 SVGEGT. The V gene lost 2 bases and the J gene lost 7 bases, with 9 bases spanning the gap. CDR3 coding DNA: TGTGCCAGCAGTTACGCGACAGGTAATGAGCAGTTCTTC. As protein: CASSYATGNEQFF.

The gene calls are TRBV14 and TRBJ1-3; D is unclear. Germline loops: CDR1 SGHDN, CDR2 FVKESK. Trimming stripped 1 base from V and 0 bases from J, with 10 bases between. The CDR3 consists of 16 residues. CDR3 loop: CASSQGVSLSGNTIYF. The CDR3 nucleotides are TGTGCCAGCAGCCAAGGGGTTAGCCTCTCTGGAAACACCATATATTTT.

CDR3 loop: CASAQGSNQPQHF. CDR3 DNA: TGTGCCAGTGCACAGGGGAGCAATCAGCCCCAGCATTTT. This chain joins TRBV7-3 and TRBJ1-5; 7 bases are shared with TRBD1. V lost 9 bases to trimming and J lost 1 base; unmatched junction nucleotides: 3. Germline V CDR1 and CDR2: SGHTA, FQGTGA. The CDR3 spans 13 residues. Full variable domain (outside the CDR3, taken from reference TRBV7-3 and TRBJ1-5): GAGVSQTPSNKVTEKGKYVELRCDPISGHTALYWYRQSLGQGPEFLIYFQGTGAADDSGLPNDRFFAVRPEGSVSTLKIQRTERGDSAVYLCASAQGSNQPQHFGDGTRLSIL.

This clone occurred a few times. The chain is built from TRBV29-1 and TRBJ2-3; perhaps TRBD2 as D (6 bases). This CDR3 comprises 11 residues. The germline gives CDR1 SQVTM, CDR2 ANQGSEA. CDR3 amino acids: CAGRSTDTQYF. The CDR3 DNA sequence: TGCGCGGGGAGGAGCACAGATACGCAGTATTTT.

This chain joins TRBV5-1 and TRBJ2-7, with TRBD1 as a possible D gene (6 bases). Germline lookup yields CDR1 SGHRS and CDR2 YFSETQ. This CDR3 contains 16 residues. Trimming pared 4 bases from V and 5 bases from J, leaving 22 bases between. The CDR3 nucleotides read TGCGCCAGCAGCGTGGCGCCGGGACAAGAAATGAACGAGCAGTACTTC. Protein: CASSVAPGQEMNEQYF.

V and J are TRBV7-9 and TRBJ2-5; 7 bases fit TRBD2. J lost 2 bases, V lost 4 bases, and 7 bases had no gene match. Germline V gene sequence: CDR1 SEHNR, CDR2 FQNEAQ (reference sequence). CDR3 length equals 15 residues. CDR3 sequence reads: CASSSFSGLQETQYF. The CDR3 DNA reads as TGTGCCAGCAGCTCTTTTAGCGGGCTTCAAGAGACCCAGTACTTC.

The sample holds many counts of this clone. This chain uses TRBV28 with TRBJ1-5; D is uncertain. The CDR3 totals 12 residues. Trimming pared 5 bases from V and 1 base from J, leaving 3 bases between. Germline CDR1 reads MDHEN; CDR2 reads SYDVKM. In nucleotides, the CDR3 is TGTGCCAGCAGTGAGAGCAATCAGCCCCAGCATTTT. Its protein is CASSESNQPQHF.

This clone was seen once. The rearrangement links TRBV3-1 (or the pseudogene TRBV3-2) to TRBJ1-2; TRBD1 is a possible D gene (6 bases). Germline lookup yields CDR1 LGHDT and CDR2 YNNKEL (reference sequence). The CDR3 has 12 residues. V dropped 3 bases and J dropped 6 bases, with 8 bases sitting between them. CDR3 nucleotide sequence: TGTGCCAGCAGCCAGCGGACAGATGGCTACACCTTC. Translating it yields CASSQRTDGYTF.

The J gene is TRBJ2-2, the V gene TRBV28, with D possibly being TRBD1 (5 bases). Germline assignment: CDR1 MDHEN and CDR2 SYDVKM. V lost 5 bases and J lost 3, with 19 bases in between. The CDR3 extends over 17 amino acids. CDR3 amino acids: CASSPLPHGADTGELFF. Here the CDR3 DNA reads TGTGCCAGCAGTCCCCTACCCCATGGGGCGGACACCGGGGAGCTGTTTTTT.

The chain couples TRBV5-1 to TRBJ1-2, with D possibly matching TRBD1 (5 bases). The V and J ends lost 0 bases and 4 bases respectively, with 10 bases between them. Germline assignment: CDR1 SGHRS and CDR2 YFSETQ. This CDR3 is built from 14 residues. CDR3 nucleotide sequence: TGCGCCAGCAGCTTGGCGACAGCGACCTATGGCTACACCTTC. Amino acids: CASSLATATYGYTF.

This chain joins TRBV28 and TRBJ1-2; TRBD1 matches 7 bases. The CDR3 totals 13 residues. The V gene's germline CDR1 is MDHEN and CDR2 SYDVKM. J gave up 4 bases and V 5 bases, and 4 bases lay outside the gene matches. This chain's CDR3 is CASSRTGFYGYTF. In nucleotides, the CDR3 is TGTGCCAGCAGTCGGACAGGATTCTATGGCTACACCTTC.

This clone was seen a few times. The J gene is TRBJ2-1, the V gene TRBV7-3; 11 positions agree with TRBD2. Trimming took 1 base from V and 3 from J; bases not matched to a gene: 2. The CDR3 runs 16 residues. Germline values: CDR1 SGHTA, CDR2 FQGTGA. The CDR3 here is CASSLIGTSGYNEQFF. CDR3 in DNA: TGTGCCAGCAGCTTAATAGGGACTAGCGGCTACAATGAGCAGTTCTTC.

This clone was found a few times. In nucleotides, the CDR3 is TGTGCCAGCAGTGCCCGGGACAGGTGGGGTCCTTCTGAAGCTTTCTTT. Amino acid sequence: CASSARDRWGPSEAFF. The rearrangement uses TRBV2 and TRBJ1-1; 8 positions agree with TRBD1. This CDR3 has 16 amino acids. V shed 4 bases, J shed 6 bases, and the junction held 13 bases outside the gene matches. Germline lookup yields CDR1 SNHLY and CDR2 FYNNEI.